One sample yielded the 17 T cell receptor beta chains listed below, sequenced in a study of blood T cell repertoires in COVID-19. This table comes from immunoSEQ multiplex PCR, and its TCRdb copy is limited to in-frame clones, with some not included. The sample shows about 310,000 clones, around 87% of them seen only once. The material sequenced was peripheral blood. The receptors originated from a woman aged 45-65 years who had recovered from COVID-19.

The chain employs TRBV7-2 and TRBJ1-2; a weak D match, TRBD1 (6 bases). Germline lookup yields CDR1 SGHTA and CDR2 FQGNSA. CDR3 size: 14 residues. V was pared by 4 bases and J by 7 bases, with 16 bases between. DNA for the CDR3: TGTGCCAGCAGCTCAGAGGGGGGGTTCCGTGGCTACACCTTC. It is translated as CASSSEGGFRGYTF.

The CDR3 sequence: CASIAGGETQYF. The CDR3 nucleotides are TGTGCCAGCATCGCGGGAGGAGAGACCCAGTACTTC. The genes are TRBV6-5 and TRBJ2-5; the match to TRBD2 covers 8 bases. CDR3 length: 12 amino acids. Germline V gene lookup returns CDR1 MNHEY and CDR2 SVGAGI. The V segment lost 7 bases and the J segment 4 bases; nucleotides outside the gene matches: 2.

The genes are TRBV3-1 (or the pseudogene TRBV3-2) and TRBJ2-3, with 8 positions matching TRBD2. The germline V gene has CDR1 LGHDT and CDR2 YNNKEL (reference sequence). V trimming: 7 bases; J trimming: 2 bases; junction bases outside the gene matches: 11. The CDR3 runs 16 residues. CDR3 nucleotide sequence: TGTGCCAGCACCCCGGGACTAGGATCCACCACAGATACGCAGTATTTT. It translates to CASTPGLGSTTDTQYF.

The chain joins TRBV4-2 to TRBJ2-1, with 8 bases matching TRBD2. The CDR3 totals 15 residues. J lost 5 bases, V lost 5 bases, and 8 bases had no gene match. Germline V CDR1 and CDR2: LGHNA, YNFKEQ. The CDR3 here is CASSYAAGGNNEQFF. In DNA form, the CDR3 reads TGTGCCAGCAGCTATGCGGCGGGAGGTAACAATGAGCAGTTCTTC.

This clone was recorded a few times. The rearrangement uses TRBV14 and TRBJ1-1, with 9 bases fitting TRBD1. Germline V gene data show CDR1 as SGHDN and CDR2 as FVKESK. Germline trimming cut 5 bases from V and 1 base from J; bases unmatched to any gene: 5. The CDR3 contains 15 residues. Written as DNA, the CDR3 is TGTGCCAGCAGCAACTGGGACAGGGAGAACACTGAAGCTTTCTTT. Protein: CASSNWDRENTEAFF.

This clone was counted a single time. A read error may account for a junction end that differs from germline. V gene TRBV2 combines with J gene TRBJ2-3, with TRBD2 matching 11 bases. The CDR3 has 11 amino acids. Germline CDR1 SNHLY, CDR2 FYNNEI. The CDR3 DNA sequence: TGTGCCAGCAGTCAAACTAGCGGGGGTACCTTT. This gives the protein CASSQTSGGTF.

The chain recombines TRBV5-1 with TRBJ2-5; 9 bases align to TRBD2. Trimming removed 4 bases from V and 5 bases from J; junction bases left unmatched: 9. Germline CDR1 reads SGHRS; CDR2 reads YFSETQ. The CDR3 consists of 15 residues. CDR3 sequence: CASSTRGGPRETQYF. In DNA form, the CDR3 reads TGCGCCAGCAGCACGCGGGGGGGCCCTAGGGAGACCCAGTACTTC.

The chain has TRBV2 and TRBJ1-1; a weak D match, TRBD1 (5 bases). CDR3 length: 13 amino acids. Trimming stripped 3 bases from V and 3 bases from J, with 8 bases between. Germline values: CDR1 SNHLY, CDR2 FYNNEI. CDR3 residues: CASSERGYTEAFF. Here the CDR3 DNA reads TGTGCCAGCAGTGAGCGGGGGTACACTGAAGCTTTCTTT.

This chain links TRBV20-1 with TRBJ2-2; maybe TRBD1 (5 bases). V lost 6 bases, J lost 7 bases, and 9 bases lay in between. The CDR3 loop spans 11 amino acids. Per germline, CDR1 DFQATT and CDR2 SNEGSKA (reference sequence). The CDR3 DNA sequence: TGCAGTGCCAGGGTCGACGGGGAGCTGTTTTTT. Translation: CSARVDGELFF.

The rearrangement links TRBV2 to TRBJ2-2, with D uncertain. The germline CDR1 and CDR2 sequences are SNHLY and FYNNEI. The CDR3 consists of 14 residues. V dropped 6 bases and J dropped 4 bases, with 12 bases sitting between them. CDR3 sequence reads: CASSVRRSTGELFF. For the CDR3, the DNA is TGTGCCAGCAGCGTCCGGCGGAGCACCGGGGAGCTGTTTTTT.

To note about this clone: Other DNA variants within this sample encode the same CDR3. J is TRBJ1-6 and V is TRBV11-2; 7 bases match TRBD1. The germline V gene encodes CDR1 SGHAT and CDR2 FQNNGV. V gave up 5 bases and J gave up 7 bases; unmatched junction bases: 5. The length of the CDR3 is 14 residues. The CDR3 DNA reads as TGTGCCAGCAGCCGAGGGACAGTCAATTCACCCCTCCACTTT. As protein: CASSRGTVNSPLHF. The full variable domain, with the rest looked up from reference TRBV11-2 and TRBJ1-6, is EAGVAQSPRYKIIEKRQSVAFWCNPISGHATLYWYQQILGQGPKLLIQFQNNGVVDDSQLPKDRFSAERLKGVDSTLKIQPAKLEDSAVYLCASSRGTVNSPLHFGNGTRLTVT.

This clone has only one observation. The J gene is TRBJ1-3, the V gene TRBV9; D possibly corresponds to TRBD1 (6 bases). This CDR3 has 15 amino acids. V was clipped by 6 bases and J by 0 bases, with 13 bases between them. Germline loops: CDR1 SGDLS, CDR2 YYNGEE. The CDR3 protein is CASTPGQHSGNTIYF. The CDR3 coding sequence is TGTGCCAGCACCCCCGGACAGCACTCTGGAAACACCATATATTTT.

This sequence joins TRBV27 and TRBJ1-4; D gene ambiguous. CDR3 length: 15 amino acids. Trimming cost V 1 base and J 4 bases, with 10 bases left between them. The germline V gene has CDR1 MNHEY and CDR2 SMNVEV (reference sequence). The CDR3 reads CASSLFRGINEKLFF. The CDR3 DNA sequence: TGTGCCAGCAGTTTATTCCGGGGAATTAATGAAAAACTGTTTTTT.

The J gene is TRBJ2-7, the V gene TRBV12-1; the table assigns TRBD2, which was not confirmed against the DNA. TRBV12-1 is reported as a pseudogene. This CDR3 is built from 15 residues. CDR3 bases: TGTGCCAGCAGCTCCTGCGGGGGCCGGGCCTACGAGCAGTACTTC. The encoded protein is CASSSCGGRAYEQYF.

This clone turned up a few times. The rearrangement links TRBV7-8 to TRBJ2-7, with D possibly matching TRBD2 (5 bases). Germline V gene sequence: CDR1 SGHVS, CDR2 FQNEAQ. The CDR3 runs to 17 residues. V shed 4 bases and J shed 0 bases, with 19 bases lying between them. CDR3 residues: CASSSRTPPSSSYEQYF. CDR3 nucleotide sequence: TGTGCCAGCAGCTCACGGACTCCCCCGAGTAGCTCCTACGAGCAGTACTTC.

This clone has only a few counts. The V call is TRBV7-8, the J call TRBJ1-1; D not certain. V shed 5 bases and J shed 1 base, with 11 bases lying between them. This CDR3 has 14 amino acids. CDR1 is SGHVS and CDR2 is FQNEAQ in the germline V gene. The CDR3 DNA sequence: TGTGCCAGCAGCCCCTGGGAGGGGAACACTGAAGCTTTCTTT. This codes for CASSPWEGNTEAFF.

The chain joins TRBV5-1 to TRBJ1-1; D might be TRBD1 (5 bases). The germline gives CDR1 SGHRS, CDR2 YFSETQ. Trimming stripped 0 bases from V and 1 base from J, with 10 bases between. CDR3 size: 15 residues. The CDR3 protein is CASSLAVGPNTEAFF. The DNA for the CDR3 is TGCGCCAGCAGCTTGGCCGTGGGGCCGAACACTGAAGCTTTCTTT.